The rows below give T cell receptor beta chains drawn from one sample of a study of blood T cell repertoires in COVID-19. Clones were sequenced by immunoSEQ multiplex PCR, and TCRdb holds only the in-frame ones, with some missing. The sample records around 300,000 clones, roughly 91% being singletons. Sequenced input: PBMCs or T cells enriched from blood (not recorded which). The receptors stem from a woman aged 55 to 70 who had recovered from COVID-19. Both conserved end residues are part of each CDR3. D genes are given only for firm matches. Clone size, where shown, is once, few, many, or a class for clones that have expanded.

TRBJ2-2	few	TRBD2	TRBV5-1	CASSKGTSGLAGNTGELFF	TGCGCCAGCAGCAAAGGGACTAGCGGGCTGGCGGGGAACACCGGGGAGCTGTTTTTT
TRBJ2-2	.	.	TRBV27	CASSPPGLTPNTGELFF	TGTGCCAGCAGCCCCCCCGGACTGACACCGAACACCGGGGAGCTGTTTTTT
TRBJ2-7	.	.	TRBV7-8	CASSLGGVRSYEQYF	TGTGCCAGCAGCTTAGGGGGAGTGCGCTCCTACGAGCAGTACTTC
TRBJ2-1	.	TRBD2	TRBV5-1	CASSLLLRLGTSGRYNEQFF	TGCGCCAGCAGCTTGCTTTTAAGGTTGGGAACTAGCGGGAGGTACAATGAGCAGTTCTTC
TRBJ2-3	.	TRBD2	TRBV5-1	CASVERGGPDTQYF	TGCGCCAGCGTAGAGCGGGGGGGCCCAGATACGCAGTATTTT
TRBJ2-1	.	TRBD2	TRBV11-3	CASSLVLAGGTGNEQFF	TGTGCCAGCAGCTTAGTCCTAGCGGGAGGTACGGGCAATGAGCAGTTCTTC
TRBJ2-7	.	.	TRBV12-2	CASRFGTVTAYEQYF	TGTGCAAGTCGCTTCGGGACAGTGACAGCCTACGAGCAGTACTTC
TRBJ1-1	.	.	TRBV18	CASSIGVRSTEAFF	TGTGCCAGCTCAATTGGAGTTCGGAGCACTGAAGCTTTCTTT
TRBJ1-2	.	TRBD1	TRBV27	CASSLGTAYGYTF	TGTGCCAGCAGTTTAGGGACAGCCTATGGCTACACCTTC
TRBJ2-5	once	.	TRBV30	CAWSITGHRETQYF	TGTGCCTGGAGTATTACGGGACACCGGGAGACCCAGTACTTC
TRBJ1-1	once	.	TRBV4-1	CASSQAGSYTEAFF	TGCGCCAGCAGCCAAGCCGGGAGTTACACTGAAGCTTTCTTT
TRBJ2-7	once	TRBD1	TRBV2	CASSQDRGSEQYF	TGTGCCAGCAGCCAGGACAGGGGAAGCGAGCAGTACTTC
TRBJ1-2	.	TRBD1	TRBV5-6	CASSLVGQGRTNYGYTF	TGTGCCAGCAGCTTGGTAGGACAGGGCCGAACAAACTATGGCTACACCTTC
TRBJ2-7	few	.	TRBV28	CASSPLVSSYYEQYF	TGTGCCAGCAGTCCACTAGTTTCCTCCTACTACGAGCAGTACTTC
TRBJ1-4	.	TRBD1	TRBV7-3	CASSLTGQGDEKLFF	TGTGCCAGCAGCTTAACGGGCCAGGGGGATGAAAAACTGTTTTTT
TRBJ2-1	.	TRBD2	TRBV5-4	CASSYYWTSSNEQFF	TGTGCCAGCAGTTATTATTGGACTAGCTCGAATGAGCAGTTCTTC
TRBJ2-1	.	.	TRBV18	CASSPFSNEQFF	TGTGCCAGCTCACCATTTAGCAATGAGCAGTTCTTC
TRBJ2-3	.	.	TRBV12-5	CASGRRTDTQYF	TGTGCTAGTGGGCGGCGGACAGATACGCAGTATTTT
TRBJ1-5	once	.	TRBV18	CASSPKGFWAAREQPQHF	TGTGCCAGCTCGCCAAAGGGCTTCTGGGCCGCGAGGGAACAGCCCCAGCATTTT
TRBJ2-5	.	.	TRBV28	CASSLSPGGTQYF	TGTGCCAGCAGTTTATCTCCCGGTGGGACCCAGTACTTC
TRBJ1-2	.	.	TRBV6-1	CASSDRNYGYTF	TGTGCCAGCAGTGACAGGAACTATGGCTACACCTTC
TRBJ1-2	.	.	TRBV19	CASSTSPGGYTF	TGTGCCAGTAGTACCTCACCGGGAGGCTACACCTTC
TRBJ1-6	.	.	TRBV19	CASSIGGDSPLHF	TGTGCCAGTAGTATTGGTGGAGACTCACCCCTCCACTTT
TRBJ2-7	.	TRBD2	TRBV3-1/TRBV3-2	CASSRLAVTYEQYF	TGTGCCAGCAGCCGGCTAGCGGTCACCTACGAGCAGTACTTC
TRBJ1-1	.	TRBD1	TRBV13	CASEDRPNTEAFF	TGTGCCAGTGAGGACAGGCCAAACACTGAAGCTTTCTTT
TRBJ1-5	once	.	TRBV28	CASIPGHYSNQPQHF	TGTGCCAGCATTCCCGGCCACTATAGCAATCAGCCCCAGCATTTT
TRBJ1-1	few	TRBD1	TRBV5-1	CASALGGQGLAEAFF	TGCGCCAGCGCCCTGGGGGGACAGGGGCTAGCTGAAGCTTTCTTT
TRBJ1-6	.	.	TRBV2	CASSKDRPGLYSPLHF	TGTGCCAGCAGTAAAGACAGGCCCGGCTTATATTCACCCCTCCACTTT
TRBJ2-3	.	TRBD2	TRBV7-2	CASSATPGLAQYF	TGTGCCAGCAGCGCAACTCCGGGACTAGCGCAGTATTTT
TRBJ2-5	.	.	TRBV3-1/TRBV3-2	CASASRGETQYF	TGTGCCAGCGCTAGCCGGGGTGAGACCCAGTACTTC
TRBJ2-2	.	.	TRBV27	CASSPDWKNTGELFF	TGTGCCAGCAGTCCGGACTGGAAGAACACCGGGGAGCTGTTTTTT
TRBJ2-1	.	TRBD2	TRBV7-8	CASRPRVWGGFEYNEQFF	TGTGCCAGCAGACCTCGAGTCTGGGGGGGATTTGAATACAATGAGCAGTTCTTC
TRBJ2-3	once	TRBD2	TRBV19	CASTVLGGGVDTQYF	TGTGCCAGTACCGTCCTTGGGGGAGGGGTAGATACGCAGTATTTT
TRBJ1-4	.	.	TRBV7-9	CASSSLGSNEKLFF	TGTGCCAGCAGCTCCCTGGGCTCTAATGAAAAACTGTTTTTT
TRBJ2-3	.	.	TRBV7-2	CASSVRGVPDTQYF	TGTGCCAGCAGCGTGCGCGGAGTCCCAGATACGCAGTATTTT
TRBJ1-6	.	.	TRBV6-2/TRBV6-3	CASSTRQDSPLHF	TGTGCCAGCAGTACAAGACAGGATTCACCCCTCCACTTT